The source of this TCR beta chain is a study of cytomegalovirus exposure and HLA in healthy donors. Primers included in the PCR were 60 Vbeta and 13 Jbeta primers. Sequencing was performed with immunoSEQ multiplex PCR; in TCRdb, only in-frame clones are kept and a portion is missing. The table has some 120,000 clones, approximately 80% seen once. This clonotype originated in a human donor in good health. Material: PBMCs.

Here the CDR3 reads CASSKQATGELFF. CDR3 sequence (DNA): TGTGCCAGCAGCAAACAGGCCACCGGGGAGCTGTTTTTT. This chain uses TRBV7-6 with TRBJ2-2, with TRBD1 as a possible D gene (5 bases). Germline V gene lookup returns CDR1 SGHVS and CDR2 FNYEAQ. Trimming took 5 bases from V and 4 from J, leaving 8 bases between them. CDR3 length: 13 amino acids.